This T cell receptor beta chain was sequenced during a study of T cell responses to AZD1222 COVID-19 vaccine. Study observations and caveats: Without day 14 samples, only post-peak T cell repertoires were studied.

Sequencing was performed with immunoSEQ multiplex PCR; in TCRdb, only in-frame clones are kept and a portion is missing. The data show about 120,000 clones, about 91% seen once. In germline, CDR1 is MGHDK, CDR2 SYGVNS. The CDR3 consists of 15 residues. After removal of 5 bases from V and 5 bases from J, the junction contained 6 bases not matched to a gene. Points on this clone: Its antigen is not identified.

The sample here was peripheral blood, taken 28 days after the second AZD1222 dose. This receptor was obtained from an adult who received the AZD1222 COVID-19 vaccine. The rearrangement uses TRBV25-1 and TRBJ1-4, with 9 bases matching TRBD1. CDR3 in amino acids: CASSSTGGENEKLFF. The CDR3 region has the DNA TGTGCCAGCAGTTCTACAGGGGGCGAAAATGAAAAACTGTTTTTT. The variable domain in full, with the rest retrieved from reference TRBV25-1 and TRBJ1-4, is EADIYQTPRYLVIGTGKKITLECSQTMGHDKMYWYQQDPGMELHLIHYSYGVNSTEKGDLSSESTVSRIRTEHFPLTLESARPSHTSQYLCASSSTGGENEKLFFGSGTQLSVL.